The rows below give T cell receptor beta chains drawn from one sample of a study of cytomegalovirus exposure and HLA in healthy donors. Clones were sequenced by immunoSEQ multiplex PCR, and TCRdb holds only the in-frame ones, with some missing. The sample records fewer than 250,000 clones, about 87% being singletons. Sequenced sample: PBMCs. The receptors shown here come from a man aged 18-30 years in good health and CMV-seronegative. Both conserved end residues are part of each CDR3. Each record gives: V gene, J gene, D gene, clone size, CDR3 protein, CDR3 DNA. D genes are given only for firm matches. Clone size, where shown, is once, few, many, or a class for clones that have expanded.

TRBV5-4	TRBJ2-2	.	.	CASKGQNTGELFF	TGTGCCAGCAAGGGACAGAACACCGGGGAGCTGTTTTTT
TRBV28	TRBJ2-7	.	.	CASSFEQAHYEQYF	TGTGCCAGCAGTTTTGAACAGGCCCACTACGAGCAGTACTTC
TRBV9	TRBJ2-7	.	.	CASSVGNGAAYEQYF	TGTGCCAGCAGCGTAGGTAATGGGGCCGCCTACGAGCAGTACTTC
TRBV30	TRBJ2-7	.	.	CASPQQGGLRSSYEQYF	TGTGCCTCACCACAGCAGGGGGGTTTGCGAAGCTCCTACGAGCAGTACTTC
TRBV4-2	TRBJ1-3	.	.	CASSQAISGTIYF	TGTGCCAGCAGCCAAGCTATCAGCGGCACCATATATTTT
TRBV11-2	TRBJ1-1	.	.	CASSLDEGRTEAFF	TGTGCCAGCAGCTTAGATGAGGGCAGGACTGAAGCTTTCTTT
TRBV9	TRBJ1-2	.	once	CASNRPGGAGYGYTF	TGTGCCAGCAACCGACCAGGAGGGGCGGGCTATGGCTACACCTTC
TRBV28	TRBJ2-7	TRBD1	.	CASSRRDRGGEQYF	TGTGCCAGCAGCCGCCGGGACAGGGGAGGGGAGCAGTACTTC
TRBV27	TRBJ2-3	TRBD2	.	CASSFPSGDSTDTQYF	TGTGCCAGCAGTTTTCCTAGCGGGGATAGCACAGATACGCAGTATTTT
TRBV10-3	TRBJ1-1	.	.	CAINQGNTEAFF	TGTGCCATCAATCAGGGGAACACTGAAGCTTTCTTT
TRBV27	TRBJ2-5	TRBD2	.	CASSIGKFLAGGPETQYF	TGTGCCAGCAGTATTGGGAAATTTCTAGCGGGAGGGCCTGAGACCCAGTACTTC